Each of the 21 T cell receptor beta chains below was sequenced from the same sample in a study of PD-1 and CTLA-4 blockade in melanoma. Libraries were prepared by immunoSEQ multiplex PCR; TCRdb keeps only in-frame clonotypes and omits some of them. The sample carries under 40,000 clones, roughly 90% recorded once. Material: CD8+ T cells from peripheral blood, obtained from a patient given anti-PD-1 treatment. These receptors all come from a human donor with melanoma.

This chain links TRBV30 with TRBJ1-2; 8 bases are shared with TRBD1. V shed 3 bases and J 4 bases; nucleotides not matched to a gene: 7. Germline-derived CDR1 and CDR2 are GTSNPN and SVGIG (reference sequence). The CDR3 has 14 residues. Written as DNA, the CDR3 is TGTGCCTGGAGCGGGGGGGACAGGACCTATGGCTACACCTTC. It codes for CAWSGGDRTYGYTF.

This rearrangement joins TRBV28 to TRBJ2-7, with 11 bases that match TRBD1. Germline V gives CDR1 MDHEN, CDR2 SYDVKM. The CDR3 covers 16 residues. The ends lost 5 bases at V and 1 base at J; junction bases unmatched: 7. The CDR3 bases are TGTGCCAGCAGTCGGACAGGGGGCGTTGAGTCCTACGAGCAGTACTTC. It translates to CASSRTGGVESYEQYF.

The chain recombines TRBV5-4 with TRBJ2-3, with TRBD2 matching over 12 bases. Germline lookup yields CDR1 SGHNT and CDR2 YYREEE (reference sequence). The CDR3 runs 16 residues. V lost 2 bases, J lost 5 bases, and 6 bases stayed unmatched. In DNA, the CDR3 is TGTGCCAGCAGCTTACTAGCGGGGGGTAAGAGAGATACGCAGTATTTT. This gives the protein CASSLLAGGKRDTQYF.

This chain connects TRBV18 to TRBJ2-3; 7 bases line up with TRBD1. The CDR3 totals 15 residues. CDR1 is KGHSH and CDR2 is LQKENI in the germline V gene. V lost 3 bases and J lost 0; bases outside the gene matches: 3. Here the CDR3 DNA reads TGTGCCAGCTCACCGGAGGACAGGAGCACAGATACGCAGTATTTT. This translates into CASSPEDRSTDTQYF. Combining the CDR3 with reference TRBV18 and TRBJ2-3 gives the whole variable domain NAGVMQNPRHLVRRRGQEARLRCSPMKGHSHVYWYRQLPEEGLKFMVYLQKENIIDESGMPKERFSAEFPKEGPSILRIQQVVRGDSAAYFCASSPEDRSTDTQYFGPGTRLTVL.

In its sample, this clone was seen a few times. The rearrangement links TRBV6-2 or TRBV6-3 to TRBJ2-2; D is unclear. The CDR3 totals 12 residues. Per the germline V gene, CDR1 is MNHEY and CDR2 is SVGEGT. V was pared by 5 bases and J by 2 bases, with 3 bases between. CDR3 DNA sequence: TGTGCCAGCAGTCCAAACACCGGGGAGCTGTTTTTT. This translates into CASSPNTGELFF.

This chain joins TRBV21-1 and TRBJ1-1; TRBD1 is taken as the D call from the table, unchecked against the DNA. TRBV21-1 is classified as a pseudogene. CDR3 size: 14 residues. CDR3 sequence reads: CASSGRQIYTEAFF. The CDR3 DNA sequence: TGTGCCAGCAGCGGACGACAGATCTACACTGAAGCTTTCTTT.

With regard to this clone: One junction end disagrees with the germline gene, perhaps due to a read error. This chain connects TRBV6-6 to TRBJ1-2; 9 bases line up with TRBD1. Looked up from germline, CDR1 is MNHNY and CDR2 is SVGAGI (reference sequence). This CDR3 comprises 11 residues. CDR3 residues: CASNTDRGTSF. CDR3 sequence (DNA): TGTGCCAGCAATACCGACAGGGGGACCTCCTTC.

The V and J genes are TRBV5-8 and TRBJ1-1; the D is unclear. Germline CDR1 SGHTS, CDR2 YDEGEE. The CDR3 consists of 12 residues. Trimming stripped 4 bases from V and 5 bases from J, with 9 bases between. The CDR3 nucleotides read TGTGCCAGCAGCCCCCGGGGAACTGAAGCTTTCTTT. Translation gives CASSPRGTEAFF.

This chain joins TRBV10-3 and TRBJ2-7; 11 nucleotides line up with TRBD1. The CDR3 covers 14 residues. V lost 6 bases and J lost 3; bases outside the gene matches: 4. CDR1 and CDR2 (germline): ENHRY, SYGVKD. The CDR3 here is CAISPGTGGYEQYF. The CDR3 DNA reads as TGTGCCATCAGCCCCGGGACAGGGGGCTACGAGCAGTACTTC.

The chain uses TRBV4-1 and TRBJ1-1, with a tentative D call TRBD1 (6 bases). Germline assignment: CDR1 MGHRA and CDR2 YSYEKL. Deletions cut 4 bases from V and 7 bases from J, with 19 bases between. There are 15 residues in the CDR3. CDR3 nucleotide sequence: TGCGCCAGCAGCCGAAACAAGGACAGCCCCTATGAAGCTTTCTTT. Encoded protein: CASSRNKDSPYEAFF.

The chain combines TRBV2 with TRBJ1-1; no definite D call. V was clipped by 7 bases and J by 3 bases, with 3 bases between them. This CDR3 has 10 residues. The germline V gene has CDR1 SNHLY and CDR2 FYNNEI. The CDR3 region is CASIDTEAFF. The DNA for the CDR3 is TGTGCCAGCATTGACACTGAAGCTTTCTTT.

The CDR3 protein is CASSMVGGPPSGANVLTF. Written as DNA, the CDR3 is TGTGCCAGTAGTATGGTCGGGGGGCCTCCCTCTGGGGCCAACGTCCTGACTTTC. This chain joins TRBV19 and TRBJ2-6, with D possibly matching TRBD2 (7 bases). There are 18 residues in the CDR3. Trimming removed 3 bases at V and 0 bases at J, with 15 bases between. The germline gives CDR1 LNHDA, CDR2 SQIVND (reference sequence).

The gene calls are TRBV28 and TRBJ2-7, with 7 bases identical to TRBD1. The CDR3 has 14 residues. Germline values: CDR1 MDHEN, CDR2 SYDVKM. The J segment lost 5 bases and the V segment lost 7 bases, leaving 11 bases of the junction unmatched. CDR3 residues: CASTLRQGRHEQYF. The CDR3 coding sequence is TGTGCCAGCACCTTGAGACAGGGTCGTCACGAGCAGTACTTC.

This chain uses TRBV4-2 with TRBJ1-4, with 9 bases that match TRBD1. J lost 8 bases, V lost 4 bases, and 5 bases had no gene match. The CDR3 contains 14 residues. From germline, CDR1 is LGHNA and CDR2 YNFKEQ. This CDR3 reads CASSPRTGEEKLFF. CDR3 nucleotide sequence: TGTGCCAGCAGCCCGCGGACAGGGGAGGAAAAACTGTTTTTT.

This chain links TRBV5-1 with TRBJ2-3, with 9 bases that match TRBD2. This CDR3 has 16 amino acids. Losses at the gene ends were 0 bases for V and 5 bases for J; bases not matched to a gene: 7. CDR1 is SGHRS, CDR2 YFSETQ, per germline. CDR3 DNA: TGCGCCAGCAGCTTGGTAGCTAGCGGGGCTCTAGATACGCAGTATTTT. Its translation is CASSLVASGALDTQYF.

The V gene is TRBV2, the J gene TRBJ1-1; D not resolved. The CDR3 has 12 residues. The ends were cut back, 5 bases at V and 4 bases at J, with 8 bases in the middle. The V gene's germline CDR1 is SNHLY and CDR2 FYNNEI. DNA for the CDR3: TGTGCCAGCAGTCCCGGGATCACTGAAGCTTTCTTT. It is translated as CASSPGITEAFF. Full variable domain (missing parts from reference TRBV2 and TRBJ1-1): EPEVTQTPSHQVTQMGQEVILRCVPISNHLYFYWYRQILGQKVEFLVSFYNNEISEKSEIFDDQFSVERPDGSNFTLKIRSTKLEDSAMYFCASSPGITEAFFGQGTRLTVV.

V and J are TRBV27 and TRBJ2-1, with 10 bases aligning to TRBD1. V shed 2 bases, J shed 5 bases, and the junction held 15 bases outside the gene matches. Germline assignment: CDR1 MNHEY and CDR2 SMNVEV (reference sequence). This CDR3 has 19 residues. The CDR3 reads CASSLNPPPRDRGDNEQFF. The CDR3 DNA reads TGTGCCAGCAGTTTAAACCCCCCTCCCCGGGACAGGGGAGACAATGAGCAGTTCTTC.

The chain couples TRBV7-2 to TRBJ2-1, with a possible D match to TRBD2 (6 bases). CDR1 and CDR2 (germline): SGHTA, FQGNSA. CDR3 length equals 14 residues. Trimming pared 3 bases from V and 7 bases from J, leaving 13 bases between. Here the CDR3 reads CASSFHSEGNEQFF. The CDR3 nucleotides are TGTGCCAGCAGCTTCCACTCGGAGGGGAATGAGCAGTTCTTC.

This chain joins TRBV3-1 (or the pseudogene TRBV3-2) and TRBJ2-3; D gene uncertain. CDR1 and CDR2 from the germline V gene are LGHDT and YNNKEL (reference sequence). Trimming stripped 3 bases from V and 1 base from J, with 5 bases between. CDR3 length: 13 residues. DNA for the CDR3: TGTGCCAGCAGCCACCTGGGCACAGATACGCAGTATTTT. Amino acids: CASSHLGTDTQYF.

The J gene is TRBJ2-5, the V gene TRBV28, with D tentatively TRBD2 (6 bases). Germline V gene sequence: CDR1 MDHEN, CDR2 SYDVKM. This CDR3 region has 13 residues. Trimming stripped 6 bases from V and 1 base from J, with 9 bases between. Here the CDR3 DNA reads TGTGCCAGCAGGGAGGGACCCCAAGAGACCCAGTACTTC. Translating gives CASREGPQETQYF.

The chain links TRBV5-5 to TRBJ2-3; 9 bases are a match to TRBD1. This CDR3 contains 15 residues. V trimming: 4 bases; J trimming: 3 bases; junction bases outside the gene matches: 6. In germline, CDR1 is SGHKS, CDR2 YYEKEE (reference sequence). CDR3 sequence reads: CASSTRDRDTDTQYF. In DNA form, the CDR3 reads TGTGCCAGCAGCACCCGGGACAGGGATACAGATACGCAGTATTTT.